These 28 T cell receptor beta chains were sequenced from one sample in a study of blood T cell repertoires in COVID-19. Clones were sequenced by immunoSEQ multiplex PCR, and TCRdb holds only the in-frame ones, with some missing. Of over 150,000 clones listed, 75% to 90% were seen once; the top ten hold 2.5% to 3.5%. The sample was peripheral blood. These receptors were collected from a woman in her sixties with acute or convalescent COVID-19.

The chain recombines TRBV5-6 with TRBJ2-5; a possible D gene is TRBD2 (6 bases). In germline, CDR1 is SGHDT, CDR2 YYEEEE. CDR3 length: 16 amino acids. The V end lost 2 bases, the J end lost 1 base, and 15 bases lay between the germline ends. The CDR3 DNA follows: TGTGCCAGCAGCTTTGGAATAGCGGCCCCCCAAGAGACCCAGTACTTC. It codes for CASSFGIAAPQETQYF.

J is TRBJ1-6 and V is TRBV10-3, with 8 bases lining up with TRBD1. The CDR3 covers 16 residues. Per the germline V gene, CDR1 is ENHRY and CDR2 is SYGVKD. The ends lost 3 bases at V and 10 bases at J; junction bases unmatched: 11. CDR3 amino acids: CAISDSSRGRRSPLHF. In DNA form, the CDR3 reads TGTGCCATCAGTGATTCAAGCAGGGGGCGACGGTCACCCCTCCACTTT.

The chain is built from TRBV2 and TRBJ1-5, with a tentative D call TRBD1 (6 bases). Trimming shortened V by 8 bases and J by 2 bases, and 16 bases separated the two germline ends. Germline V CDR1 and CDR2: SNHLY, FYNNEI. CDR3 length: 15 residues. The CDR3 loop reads CASSPGDSGNQPQHF. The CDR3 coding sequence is TGTGCCAGCTCCCCAGGGGATTCGGGCAATCAGCCCCAGCATTTT.

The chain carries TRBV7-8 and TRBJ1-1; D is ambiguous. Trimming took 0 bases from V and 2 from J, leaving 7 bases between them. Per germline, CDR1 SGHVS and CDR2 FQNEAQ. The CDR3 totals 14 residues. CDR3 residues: CASSLAGGNTEAFF. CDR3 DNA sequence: TGTGCCAGCAGCTTAGCAGGAGGAAACACTGAAGCTTTCTTT.

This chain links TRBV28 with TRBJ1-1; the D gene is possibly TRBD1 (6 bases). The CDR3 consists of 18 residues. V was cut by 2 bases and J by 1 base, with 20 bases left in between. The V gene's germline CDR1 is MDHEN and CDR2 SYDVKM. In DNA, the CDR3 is TGTGCCAGCAGTTTAAGGCAGGGGCATCAACAATGGAACACTGAAGCTTTCTTT. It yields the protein CASSLRQGHQQWNTEAFF.

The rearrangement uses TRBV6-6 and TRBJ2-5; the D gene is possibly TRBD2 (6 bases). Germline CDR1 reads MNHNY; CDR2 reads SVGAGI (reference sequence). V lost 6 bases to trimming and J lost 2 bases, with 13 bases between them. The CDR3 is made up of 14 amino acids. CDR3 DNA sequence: TGTGCCAGCAGCCCCGGGGGTGCGCAAGAGACCCAGTACTTC. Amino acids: CASSPGGAQETQYF.

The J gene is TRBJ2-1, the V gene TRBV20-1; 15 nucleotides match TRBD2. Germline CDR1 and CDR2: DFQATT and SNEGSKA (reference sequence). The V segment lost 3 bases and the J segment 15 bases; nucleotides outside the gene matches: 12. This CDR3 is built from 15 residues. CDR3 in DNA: TGCAGTGCTAGTGGAGCCGGACTAGCGGGGGGGCTTAGGTTCTTC. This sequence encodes CSASGAGLAGGLRFF.

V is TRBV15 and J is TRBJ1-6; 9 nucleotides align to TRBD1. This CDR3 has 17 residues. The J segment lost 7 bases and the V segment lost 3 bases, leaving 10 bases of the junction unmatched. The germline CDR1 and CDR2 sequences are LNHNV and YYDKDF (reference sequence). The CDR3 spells CATSRGPQGARNSPLHF. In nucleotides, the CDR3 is TGTGCCACCAGCAGGGGCCCACAGGGGGCTCGGAATTCACCCCTCCACTTT.

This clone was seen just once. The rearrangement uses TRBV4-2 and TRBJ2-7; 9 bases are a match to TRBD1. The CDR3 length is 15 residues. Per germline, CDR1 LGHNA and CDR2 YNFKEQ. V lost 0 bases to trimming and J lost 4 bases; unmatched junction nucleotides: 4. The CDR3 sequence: CASSQDPGQGYEQYF. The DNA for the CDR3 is TGTGCCAGCAGCCAAGACCCGGGACAGGGATACGAGCAGTACTTC.

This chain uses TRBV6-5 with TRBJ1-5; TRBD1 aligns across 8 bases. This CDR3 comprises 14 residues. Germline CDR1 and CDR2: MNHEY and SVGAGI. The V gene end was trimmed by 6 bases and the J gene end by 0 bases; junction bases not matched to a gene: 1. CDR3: CASRDRDSNQPQHF. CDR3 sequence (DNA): TGTGCCAGCAGGGACAGGGATAGCAATCAGCCCCAGCATTTT.

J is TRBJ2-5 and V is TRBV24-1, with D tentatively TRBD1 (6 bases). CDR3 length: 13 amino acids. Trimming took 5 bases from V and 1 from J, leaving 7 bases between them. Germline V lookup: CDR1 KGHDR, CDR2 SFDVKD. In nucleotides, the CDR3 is TGTGCCACCAGTGTAGGGGGCCAAGAGACCCAGTACTTC. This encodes CATSVGGQETQYF.

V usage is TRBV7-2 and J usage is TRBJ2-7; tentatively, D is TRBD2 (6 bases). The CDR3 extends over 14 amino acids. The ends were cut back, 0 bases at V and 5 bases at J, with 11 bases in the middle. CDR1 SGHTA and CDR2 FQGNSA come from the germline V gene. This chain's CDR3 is CASSLARRGNEQYF. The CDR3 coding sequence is TGTGCCAGCAGCTTAGCGCGGCGGGGTAACGAGCAGTACTTC.

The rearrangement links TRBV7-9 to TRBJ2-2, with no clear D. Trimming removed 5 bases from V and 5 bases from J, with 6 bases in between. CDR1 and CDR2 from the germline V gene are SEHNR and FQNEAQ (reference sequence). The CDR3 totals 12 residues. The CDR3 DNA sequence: TGTGCCAGCAGCCCCCATACCGGGGAGCTGTTTTTT. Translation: CASSPHTGELFF.

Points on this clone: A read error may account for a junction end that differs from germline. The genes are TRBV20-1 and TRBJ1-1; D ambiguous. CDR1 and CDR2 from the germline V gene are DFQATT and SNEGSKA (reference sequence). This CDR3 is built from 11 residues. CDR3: CSAPRPTGAFF. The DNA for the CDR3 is TGCAGTGCCCCTAGACCGACTGGAGCTTTCTTT.

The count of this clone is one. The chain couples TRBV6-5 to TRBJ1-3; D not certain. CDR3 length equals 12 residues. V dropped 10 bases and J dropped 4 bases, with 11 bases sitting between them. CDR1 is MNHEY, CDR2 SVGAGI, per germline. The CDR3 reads CAIRTSGNTIYF. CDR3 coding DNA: TGTGCCATCAGAACATCGGGAAACACCATATATTTT.

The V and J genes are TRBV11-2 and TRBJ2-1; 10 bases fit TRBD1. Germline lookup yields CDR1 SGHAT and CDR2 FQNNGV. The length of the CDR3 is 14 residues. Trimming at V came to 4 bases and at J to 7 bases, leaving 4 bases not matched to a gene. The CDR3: CASSWTGGENEQFF. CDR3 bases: TGTGCCAGCAGCTGGACAGGGGGAGAAAATGAGCAGTTCTTC.

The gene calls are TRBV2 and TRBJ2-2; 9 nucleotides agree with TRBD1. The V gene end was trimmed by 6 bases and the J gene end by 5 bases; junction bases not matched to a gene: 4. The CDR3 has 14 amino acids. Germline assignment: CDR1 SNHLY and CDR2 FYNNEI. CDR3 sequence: CASRDRGGTGELFF. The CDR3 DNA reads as TGTGCCAGCAGGGACAGGGGCGGAACCGGGGAGCTGTTTTTT.

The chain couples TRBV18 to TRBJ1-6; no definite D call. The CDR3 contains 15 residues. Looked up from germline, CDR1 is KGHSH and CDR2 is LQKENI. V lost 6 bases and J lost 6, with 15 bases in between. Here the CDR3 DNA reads TGTGCCAGCTCCCCAAATCAGGCCTCTAATTCACCCCTCCACTTT. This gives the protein CASSPNQASNSPLHF.

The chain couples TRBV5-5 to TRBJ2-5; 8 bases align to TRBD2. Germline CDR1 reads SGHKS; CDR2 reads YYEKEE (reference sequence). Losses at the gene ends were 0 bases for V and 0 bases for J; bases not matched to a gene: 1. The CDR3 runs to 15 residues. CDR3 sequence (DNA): TGTGCCAGCAGCTTGGTCGGGGGGGACCAAGAGACCCAGTACTTC. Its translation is CASSLVGGDQETQYF.

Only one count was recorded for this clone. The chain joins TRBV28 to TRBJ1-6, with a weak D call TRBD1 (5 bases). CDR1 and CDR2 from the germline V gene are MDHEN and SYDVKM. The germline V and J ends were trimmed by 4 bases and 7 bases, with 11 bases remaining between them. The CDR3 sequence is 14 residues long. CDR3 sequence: CASSWGRENSPLHF. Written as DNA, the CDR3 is TGTGCCAGCAGTTGGGGCAGGGAAAATTCACCCCTCCACTTT.

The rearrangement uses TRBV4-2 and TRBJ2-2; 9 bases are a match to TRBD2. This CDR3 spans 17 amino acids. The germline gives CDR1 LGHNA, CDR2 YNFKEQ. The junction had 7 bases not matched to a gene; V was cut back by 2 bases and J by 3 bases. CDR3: CASSQNPGLAYTGELFF. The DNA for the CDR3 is TGTGCCAGCAGCCAAAACCCGGGACTAGCATACACCGGGGAGCTGTTTTTT.

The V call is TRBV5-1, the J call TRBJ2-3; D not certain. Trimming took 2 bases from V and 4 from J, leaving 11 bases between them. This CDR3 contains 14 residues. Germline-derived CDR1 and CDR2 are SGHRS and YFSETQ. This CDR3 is CASSLGFRADTQYF. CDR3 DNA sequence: TGCGCCAGCAGCTTAGGCTTTCGGGCAGATACGCAGTATTTT.

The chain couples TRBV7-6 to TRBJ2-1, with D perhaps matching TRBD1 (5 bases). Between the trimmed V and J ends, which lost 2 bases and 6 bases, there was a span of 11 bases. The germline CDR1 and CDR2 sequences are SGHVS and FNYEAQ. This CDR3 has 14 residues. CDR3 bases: TGTGCCAGCAGCTTAACGACAGAATCCAATGAGCAGTTCTTC. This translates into CASSLTTESNEQFF.

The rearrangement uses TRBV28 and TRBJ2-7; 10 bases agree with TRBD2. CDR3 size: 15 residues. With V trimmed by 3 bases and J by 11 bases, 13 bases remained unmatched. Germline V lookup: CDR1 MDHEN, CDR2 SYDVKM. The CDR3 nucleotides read TGTGCCAGCAGTTTCGCGGCGCGTACTAGCGGGGTTGAGTACTTC. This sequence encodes CASSFAARTSGVEYF.

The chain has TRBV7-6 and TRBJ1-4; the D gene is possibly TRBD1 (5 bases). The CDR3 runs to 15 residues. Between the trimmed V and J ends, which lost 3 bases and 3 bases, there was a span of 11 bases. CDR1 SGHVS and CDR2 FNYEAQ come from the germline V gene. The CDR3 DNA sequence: TGTGCCAGCAGCTTCTCGGGCAGGGCTAATGAAAAACTGTTTTTT. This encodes CASSFSGRANEKLFF.

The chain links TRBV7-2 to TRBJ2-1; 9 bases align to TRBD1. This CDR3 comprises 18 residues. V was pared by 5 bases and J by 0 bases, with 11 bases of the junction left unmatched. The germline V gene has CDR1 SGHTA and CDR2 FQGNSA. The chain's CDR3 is CASSHPGQGKSSYNEQFF. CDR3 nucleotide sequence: TGTGCCAGCAGCCACCCGGGACAGGGAAAGTCCTCCTACAATGAGCAGTTCTTC.

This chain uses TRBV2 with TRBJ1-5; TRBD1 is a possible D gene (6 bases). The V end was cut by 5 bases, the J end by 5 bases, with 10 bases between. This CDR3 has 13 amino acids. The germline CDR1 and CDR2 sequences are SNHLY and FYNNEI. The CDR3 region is CASSLQGDQPQHF. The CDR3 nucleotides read TGTGCCAGCAGTCTACAGGGTGATCAGCCCCAGCATTTT.

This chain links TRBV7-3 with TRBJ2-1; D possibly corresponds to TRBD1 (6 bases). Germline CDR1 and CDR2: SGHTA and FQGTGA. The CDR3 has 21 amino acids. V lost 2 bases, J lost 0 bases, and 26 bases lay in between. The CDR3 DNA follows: TGTGCCAGCAGCTTAGAGGCACAGGCCTTATACCCCAGGGGCTCCTACAATGAGCAGTTCTTC. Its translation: CASSLEAQALYPRGSYNEQFF.